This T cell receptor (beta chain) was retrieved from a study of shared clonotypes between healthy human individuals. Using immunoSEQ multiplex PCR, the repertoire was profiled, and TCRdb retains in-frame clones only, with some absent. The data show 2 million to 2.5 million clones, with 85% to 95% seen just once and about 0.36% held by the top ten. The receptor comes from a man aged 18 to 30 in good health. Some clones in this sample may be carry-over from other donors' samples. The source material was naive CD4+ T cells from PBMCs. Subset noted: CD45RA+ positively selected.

The CDR3 DNA sequence: TGTGCCAGCAGTACCCCCTTACCACAGGGGAGTGGAGGAAAACTGTTTTTT. Its protein product is CASSTPLPQGSGGKLFF. The chain uses TRBV28 and TRBJ1-4; 7 positions match TRBD1. The germline V gene has CDR1 MDHEN and CDR2 SYDVKM. V gave up 5 bases and J gave up 10 bases; unmatched junction bases: 19. There are 17 residues in the CDR3. The full variable domain, its missing parts supplied by reference TRBV28 and TRBJ1-4, is DVKVTQSSRYLVKRTGEKVFLECVQDMDHENMFWYRQDPGLGLRLIYFSYDVKMKEKGDIPEGYSVSREKKERFSLILESASTNQTSMYLCASSTPLPQGSGGKLFFGSGTQLSVL.